The T cell receptor (beta chain) described here comes from a study of shared clonotypes between healthy human individuals. Background on the study: CD8 memory received one plate per donor, CD8 naive two, CD4 memory three and CD4 naive three.

Germline loops: CDR1 SGHVS, CDR2 FQNEAQ. V lost 8 bases to trimming and J lost 8 bases, with 19 bases between them. The CDR3 consists of 14 residues. Genomic DNA (from each subset) was split evenly across several immunoSEQ plates. Sequencing used immunoSEQ multiplex PCR; TCRdb keeps in-frame clones, though not all of them. The sample carries more than 2 million clones, over 85% recorded once. CD45RO-negative CD8 cells positively selected for CCR7 made up the naive population, which excluded terminally differentiated effector memory CD45RA+ cells. The sequence derives from a man aged 18 to 35 in good health. The sample comprised naive CD8+ T cells sorted from blood. The V gene is TRBV7-8, the J gene TRBJ2-1; weak D call: TRBD1 (6 bases). The CDR3 is CASVQTGSVDEQFF. CDR3 in DNA: TGTGCCAGCGTTCAAACAGGGAGTGTCGATGAGCAGTTCTTC.